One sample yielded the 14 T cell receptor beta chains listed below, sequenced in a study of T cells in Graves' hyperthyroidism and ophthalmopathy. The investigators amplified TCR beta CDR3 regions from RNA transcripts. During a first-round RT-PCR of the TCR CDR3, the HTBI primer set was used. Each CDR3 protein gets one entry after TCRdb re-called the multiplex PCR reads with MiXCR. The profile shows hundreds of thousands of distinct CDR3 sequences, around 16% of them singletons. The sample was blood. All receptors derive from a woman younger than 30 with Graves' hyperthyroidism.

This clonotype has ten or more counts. Here the CDR3 reads CASNIAGGPSSTDTQYF. Written as DNA, the CDR3 is TGTGCCAGCAACATAGCGGGGGGCCCTTCCTCCACAGATACGCAGTATTTT. The V and J genes are TRBV6-2 or TRBV6-3 and TRBJ2-3; 10 bases align to TRBD2. Germline assignment: CDR1 MNHEY and CDR2 SVGEGT. This CDR3 has 17 amino acids. J was trimmed by 2 bases and V by 7 bases; bases with no gene match: 12.

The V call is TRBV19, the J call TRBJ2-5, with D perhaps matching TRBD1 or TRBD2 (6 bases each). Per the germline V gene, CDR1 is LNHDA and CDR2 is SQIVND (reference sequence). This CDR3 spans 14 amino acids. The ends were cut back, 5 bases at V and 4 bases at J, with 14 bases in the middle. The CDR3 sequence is CASSGGGGGETQYF. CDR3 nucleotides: TGTGCCAGTAGTGGAGGGGGAGGAGGAGAGACCCAGTACTTC.

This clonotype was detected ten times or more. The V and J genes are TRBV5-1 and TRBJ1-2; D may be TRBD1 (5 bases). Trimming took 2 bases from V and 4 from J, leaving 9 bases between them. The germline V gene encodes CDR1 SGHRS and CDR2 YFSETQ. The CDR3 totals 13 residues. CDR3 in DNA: TGCGCCAGCAGCTTCGACAGTAGCTATGGCTACACCTTC. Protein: CASSFDSSYGYTF. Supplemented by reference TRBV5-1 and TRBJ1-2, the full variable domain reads KAGVTQTPRYLIKTRGQQVTLSCSPISGHRSVSWYQQTPGQGLQFLFEYFSETQRNKGNFPGRFSGRQFSNSRSEMNVSTLELGDSALYLCASSFDSSYGYTFGSGTRLTVV.

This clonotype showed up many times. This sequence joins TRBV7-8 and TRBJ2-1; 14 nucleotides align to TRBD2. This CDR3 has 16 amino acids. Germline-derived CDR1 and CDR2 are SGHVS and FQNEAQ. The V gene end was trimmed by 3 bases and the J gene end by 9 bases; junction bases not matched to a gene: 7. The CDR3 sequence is CASSLAGLAGASEQFF. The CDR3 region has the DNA TGTGCCAGCAGCTTGGCGGGACTAGCGGGAGCAAGTGAGCAGTTCTTC. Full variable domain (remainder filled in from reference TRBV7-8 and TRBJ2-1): GAGVSQSPRYKVAKRGQDVALRCDPISGHVSLFWYQQALGQGPEFLTYFQNEAQLDKSGLPSDRFFAERPEGSVSTLKIQRTQQEDSAVYLCASSLAGLAGASEQFFGPGTRLTVL.

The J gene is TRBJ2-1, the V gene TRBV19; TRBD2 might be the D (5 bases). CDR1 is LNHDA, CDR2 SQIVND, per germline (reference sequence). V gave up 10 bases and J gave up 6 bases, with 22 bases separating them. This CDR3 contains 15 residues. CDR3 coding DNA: TGTGCCACCCAACCGAAGGGTAGGACTGTCAATGAGCAGTTCTTC. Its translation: CATQPKGRTVNEQFF.

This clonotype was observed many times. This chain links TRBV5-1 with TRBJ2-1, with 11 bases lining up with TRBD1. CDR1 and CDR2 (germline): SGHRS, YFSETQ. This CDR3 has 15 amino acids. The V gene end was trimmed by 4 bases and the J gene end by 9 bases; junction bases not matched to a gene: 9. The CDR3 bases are TGCGCCAGCAGCCTTGAATCCGGGACAGGGGGTGAGCAGTTCTTC. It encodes CASSLESGTGGEQFF.

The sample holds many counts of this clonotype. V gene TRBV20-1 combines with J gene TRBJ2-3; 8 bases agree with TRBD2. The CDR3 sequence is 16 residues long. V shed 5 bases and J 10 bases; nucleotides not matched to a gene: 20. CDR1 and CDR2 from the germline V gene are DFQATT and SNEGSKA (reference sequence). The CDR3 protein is CSARAQTSGPRPAQYF. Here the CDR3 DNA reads TGCAGTGCTCGGGCCCAAACTAGCGGTCCCCGGCCGGCGCAGTATTTT.

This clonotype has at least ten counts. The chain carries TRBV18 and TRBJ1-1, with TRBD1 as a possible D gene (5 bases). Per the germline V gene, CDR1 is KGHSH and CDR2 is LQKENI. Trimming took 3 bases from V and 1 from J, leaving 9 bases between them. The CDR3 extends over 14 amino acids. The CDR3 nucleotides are TGTGCCAGCTCACCGGACACGGCGAACACTGAAGCTTTCTTT. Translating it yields CASSPDTANTEAFF.

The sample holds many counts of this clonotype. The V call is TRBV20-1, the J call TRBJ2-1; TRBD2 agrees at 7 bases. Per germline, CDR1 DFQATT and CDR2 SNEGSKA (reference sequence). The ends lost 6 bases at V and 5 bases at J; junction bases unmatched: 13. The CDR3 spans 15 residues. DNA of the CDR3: TGCAGTGCCAGGAGAGCGGGGAGAGGTGACAATGAGCAGTTCTTC. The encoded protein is CSARRAGRGDNEQFF.

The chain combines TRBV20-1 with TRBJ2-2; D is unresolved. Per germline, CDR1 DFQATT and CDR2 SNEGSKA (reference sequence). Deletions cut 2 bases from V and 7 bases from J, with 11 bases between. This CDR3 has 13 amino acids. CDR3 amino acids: CSARSDLVGELFF. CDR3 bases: TGCAGTGCTAGATCGGACCTAGTCGGGGAGCTGTTTTTT.

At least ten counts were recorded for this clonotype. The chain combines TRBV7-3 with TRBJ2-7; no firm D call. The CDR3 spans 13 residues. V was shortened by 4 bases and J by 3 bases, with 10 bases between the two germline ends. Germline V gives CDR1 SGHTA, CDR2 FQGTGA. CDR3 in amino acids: CASSSGPFYEQYF. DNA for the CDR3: TGTGCCAGCAGCTCCGGGCCCTTCTACGAGCAGTACTTC.

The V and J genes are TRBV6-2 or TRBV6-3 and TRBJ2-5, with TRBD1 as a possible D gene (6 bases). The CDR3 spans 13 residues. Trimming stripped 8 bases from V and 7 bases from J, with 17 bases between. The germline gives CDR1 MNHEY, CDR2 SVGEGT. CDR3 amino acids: CASSTVGAGTQYF. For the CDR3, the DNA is TGTGCCAGCTCGACTGTGGGGGCTGGGACCCAGTACTTC.

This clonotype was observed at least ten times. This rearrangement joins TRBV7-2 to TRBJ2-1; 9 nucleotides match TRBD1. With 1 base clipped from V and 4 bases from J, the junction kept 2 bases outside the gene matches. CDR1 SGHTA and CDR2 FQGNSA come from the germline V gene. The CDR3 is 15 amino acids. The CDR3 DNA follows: TGTGCCAGCAGCTTAGGGGACAGGGATTACAATGAGCAGTTCTTC. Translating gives CASSLGDRDYNEQFF.

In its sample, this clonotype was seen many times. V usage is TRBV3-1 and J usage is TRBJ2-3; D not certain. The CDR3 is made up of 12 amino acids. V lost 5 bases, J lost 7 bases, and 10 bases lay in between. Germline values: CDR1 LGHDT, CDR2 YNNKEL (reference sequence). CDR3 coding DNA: TGTGCCAGCAGCTCTAGGAGAAATACGCAGTATTTT. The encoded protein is CASSSRRNTQYF.